The rows below give T cell receptor beta chains drawn from one sample of a study of T cells in localized non-small cell lung cancer. The protocol was immunoSEQ multiplex PCR, while the TCRdb copy is restricted to in-frame clones and leaves out a portion. The sample lists around 2,800 clones, about 18% seen once, with 13% in the top ten. The material was lung tumor tissue, obtained before any cancer treatment. These receptors originate from a woman between 35 and 75 years old with stage II lung adenocarcinoma. Each CDR3 is given with its conserved first and last residue. The order of the fields is clone size, D gene, V gene, J gene, CDR3 protein, CDR3 DNA. The D gene is left open where the match is weak. Clone size is shown for a subset of rows, as once, few, many or a class of expanded clone.

abundance: -
d_gene: -
v_gene: TRBV10-3
j_gene: TRBJ2-5
CDR3aa: CAISEGEGGPVETQYF
CDR3nt: TGTGCCATCAGTGAGGGGGAGGGGGGGCCTGTGGAGACCCAGTACTTC

abundance: medium-sized
d_gene: -
v_gene: TRBV11-3
j_gene: TRBJ1-1
CDR3aa: CASSLFSGWGNTEAFF
CDR3nt: TGTGCCAGCAGCTTGTTTTCAGGGTGGGGGAACACTGAAGCTTTCTTT

abundance: few
d_gene: TRBD2
v_gene: TRBV11-3
j_gene: TRBJ2-5
CDR3aa: CASSRKRGGQETQYF
CDR3nt: TGTGCCAGCAGCCGAAAGCGGGGTGGACAAGAGACCCAGTACTTC

abundance: -
d_gene: -
v_gene: TRBV18
j_gene: TRBJ2-6
CDR3aa: CASSPPRGLPGANVLTF
CDR3nt: TGTGCCAGCTCACCACCGCGGGGTCTCCCTGGGGCCAACGTCCTGACTTTC

abundance: medium-sized
d_gene: TRBD2
v_gene: TRBV11-3
j_gene: TRBJ2-5
CDR3aa: CASSHRLAGETQYF
CDR3nt: TGTGCCAGCAGCCATCGACTAGCTGGAGAGACCCAGTACTTC

abundance: few
d_gene: -
v_gene: TRBV28
j_gene: TRBJ2-7
CDR3aa: CASSKTTRLEQYF
CDR3nt: TGTGCCAGCAGCAAAACCACTAGATTGGAGCAGTACTTC

abundance: -
d_gene: TRBD1
v_gene: TRBV28
j_gene: TRBJ1-6
CDR3aa: CASSLLGQGRSPLHF
CDR3nt: TGTGCCAGCAGTTTATTGGGACAGGGTCGTTCACCCCTCCACTTT

abundance: few
d_gene: TRBD1
v_gene: TRBV28
j_gene: TRBJ1-2
CDR3aa: CASSLSDRADGYTF
CDR3nt: TGTGCCAGCAGTTTATCCGACAGGGCGGATGGCTACACCTTC

abundance: few
d_gene: -
v_gene: TRBV6-8
j_gene: TRBJ1-3
CDR3aa: CASSYFGSSGGVRSGNTIYF
CDR3nt: TGTGCCAGCAGTTACTTCGGTTCAAGTGGAGGGGTTCGCTCTGGAAACACCATATATTTT

abundance: medium-sized
d_gene: -
v_gene: TRBV6-8
j_gene: TRBJ2-1
CDR3aa: CASSTPLRDFPSYNEQFF
CDR3nt: TGTGCCAGCAGCACTCCGTTACGAGACTTCCCCTCCTACAATGAGCAGTTCTTC

abundance: -
d_gene: -
v_gene: TRBV29-1
j_gene: TRBJ1-2
CDR3aa: CSVEEDEGIYGYTF
CDR3nt: TGCAGCGTTGAAGAGGACGAAGGCATCTATGGCTACACCTTC

abundance: few
d_gene: TRBD2
v_gene: TRBV6-8
j_gene: TRBJ2-1
CDR3aa: CASSPTTSGGEQFF
CDR3nt: TGTGCCAGCAGTCCGACGACTAGCGGGGGGGAGCAGTTCTTC

abundance: -
d_gene: TRBD1
v_gene: TRBV18
j_gene: TRBJ2-7
CDR3aa: CASSRERTGSEQYF
CDR3nt: TGTGCCAGCTCACGAGAAAGGACAGGCAGCGAGCAGTACTTC

abundance: -
d_gene: TRBD2
v_gene: TRBV6-8
j_gene: TRBJ2-5
CDR3aa: CASSDPPSGQETQYF
CDR3nt: TGTGCCAGCAGTGACCCCCCTAGCGGCCAAGAGACCCAGTACTTC

abundance: -
d_gene: TRBD1
v_gene: TRBV18
j_gene: TRBJ2-3
CDR3aa: CASSPNRGGGDTQYF
CDR3nt: TGTGCCAGCTCACCCAACAGGGGCGGTGGAGATACGCAGTATTTT

abundance: -
d_gene: -
v_gene: TRBV29-1
j_gene: TRBJ1-2
CDR3aa: CSVLPTRQPTNYGYTF
CDR3nt: TGCAGCGTCCTCCCTACAAGGCAGCCAACTAACTATGGCTACACCTTC

abundance: few
d_gene: TRBD1
v_gene: TRBV11-3
j_gene: TRBJ1-3
CDR3aa: CASSPGQGEDTIYF
CDR3nt: TGTGCCAGCAGCCCAGGACAGGGAGAGGACACCATATATTTT

abundance: once
d_gene: TRBD1
v_gene: TRBV18
j_gene: TRBJ1-2
CDR3aa: CASSPPDRGYGYTF
CDR3nt: TGTGCCAGCTCACCCCCGGACAGGGGCTATGGCTACACCTTC

abundance: -
d_gene: -
v_gene: TRBV11-3
j_gene: TRBJ1-1
CDR3aa: CASSLEGSATNTEAFF
CDR3nt: TGTGCCAGCAGCTTAGAGGGGTCGGCGACGAACACTGAAGCTTTCTTT

abundance: -
d_gene: TRBD1
v_gene: TRBV19
j_gene: TRBJ2-7
CDR3aa: CASSKTGTGSYEQYF
CDR3nt: TGTGCCAGTAGCAAAACCGGGACAGGTTCCTACGAGCAGTACTTC

abundance: -
d_gene: -
v_gene: TRBV12-5
j_gene: TRBJ1-6
CDR3aa: CASGFGTTPLHF
CDR3nt: TGTGCTAGTGGTTTTGGCACCACACCCCTCCACTTT

abundance: once
d_gene: -
v_gene: TRBV19
j_gene: TRBJ1-6
CDR3aa: CASSARGGAQSPLHF
CDR3nt: TGTGCCAGTAGTGCGCGCGGGGGGGCTCAGTCACCCCTCCACTTT

abundance: few
d_gene: -
v_gene: TRBV11-3
j_gene: TRBJ1-5
CDR3aa: CASSSDGNSNQPQHF
CDR3nt: TGTGCCAGCAGCTCGGACGGTAATAGCAATCAGCCCCAGCATTTT

abundance: -
d_gene: TRBD1
v_gene: TRBV6-8
j_gene: TRBJ2-5
CDR3aa: CASSHRTGMETQYF
CDR3nt: TGTGCCAGCAGCCATCGGACAGGGATGGAGACCCAGTACTTC

abundance: large
d_gene: -
v_gene: TRBV4-1
j_gene: TRBJ2-6
CDR3aa: CASSQGDNSGANVLTF
CDR3nt: TGCGCCAGCAGCCAAGGGGACAACTCTGGGGCCAACGTCCTGACTTTC

abundance: -
d_gene: -
v_gene: TRBV19
j_gene: TRBJ2-7
CDR3aa: CASSVGAGSREQYF
CDR3nt: TGTGCCAGTAGTGTGGGAGCAGGGTCTCGGGAGCAGTACTTC

abundance: -
d_gene: -
v_gene: TRBV5-1
j_gene: TRBJ1-5
CDR3aa: CASSLIGATDQPQHF
CDR3nt: TGCGCCAGCAGCTTAATCGGGGCAACGGATCAGCCCCAGCATTTT

abundance: -
d_gene: -
v_gene: TRBV9
j_gene: TRBJ1-6
CDR3aa: CASSVEGVDSPLHF
CDR3nt: TGTGCCAGCAGCGTAGAGGGGGTCGATTCACCCCTCCACTTT

abundance: few
d_gene: -
v_gene: TRBV10-3
j_gene: TRBJ1-5
CDR3aa: CAVTTDSNQPQHF
CDR3nt: TGTGCCGTGACAACCGATAGCAATCAGCCCCAGCATTTT

abundance: -
d_gene: -
v_gene: TRBV18
j_gene: TRBJ2-1
CDR3aa: CASSPGGAAEQFF
CDR3nt: TGTGCCAGCTCACCAGGGGGGGCCGCTGAGCAGTTCTTC

abundance: -
d_gene: TRBD2
v_gene: TRBV9
j_gene: TRBJ2-1
CDR3aa: CASSPKRGDYNEQFF
CDR3nt: TGTGCCAGCAGCCCCAAGCGGGGGGACTACAATGAGCAGTTCTTC

abundance: -
d_gene: -
v_gene: TRBV19
j_gene: TRBJ1-2
CDR3aa: CASRGSGRAYGYTF
CDR3nt: TGTGCCAGTAGAGGATCGGGGCGTGCCTATGGCTACACCTTC

abundance: medium-sized
d_gene: -
v_gene: TRBV6-8
j_gene: TRBJ2-2
CDR3aa: CAISGLQGGELFF
CDR3nt: TGTGCCATCAGTGGATTACAGGGAGGGGAGCTGTTTTTT

abundance: -
d_gene: -
v_gene: TRBV29-1
j_gene: TRBJ1-2
CDR3aa: CSVEDRQTGGDGYTF
CDR3nt: TGCAGCGTTGAAGATCGCCAGACGGGGGGCGATGGCTACACCTTC

abundance: -
d_gene: TRBD1
v_gene: TRBV19
j_gene: TRBJ2-2
CDR3aa: CASDKTGGITGELFF
CDR3nt: TGTGCCAGTGACAAAACAGGGGGAATCACCGGGGAGCTGTTTTTT

abundance: -
d_gene: TRBD2
v_gene: TRBV6-8
j_gene: TRBJ2-7
CDR3aa: CASSFTSGGGLLFEQYF
CDR3nt: TGTGCCAGCAGCTTTACTAGCGGGGGGGGTTTATTGTTCGAGCAGTACTTC

abundance: -
d_gene: -
v_gene: TRBV5-1
j_gene: TRBJ2-5
CDR3aa: CASSLALGGKETQYF
CDR3nt: TGCGCCAGCAGCTTGGCCCTGGGTGGTAAGGAGACCCAGTACTTC

abundance: medium-sized
d_gene: TRBD1
v_gene: TRBV6-8
j_gene: TRBJ2-1
CDR3aa: CASSKRDSPSYNEQFF
CDR3nt: TGTGCCAGCAGTAAAAGGGACAGTCCCTCCTACAATGAGCAGTTCTTC

abundance: few
d_gene: -
v_gene: TRBV11-3
j_gene: TRBJ1-2
CDR3aa: CASSPEPLNIEGGYTF
CDR3nt: TGTGCCAGCAGCCCCGAACCCTTAAACATAGAAGGAGGCTACACCTTC

abundance: few
d_gene: TRBD2
v_gene: TRBV15
j_gene: TRBJ2-1
CDR3aa: CATSPGSAGGYNEQFF
CDR3nt: TGTGCCACCAGTCCCGGATCGGCGGGGGGTTACAATGAGCAGTTCTTC

abundance: few
d_gene: -
v_gene: TRBV28
j_gene: TRBJ2-1
CDR3aa: CASSPISYNEQFF
CDR3nt: TGTGCCAGCAGCCCAATATCCTACAATGAGCAGTTCTTC

abundance: medium-sized
d_gene: -
v_gene: TRBV28
j_gene: TRBJ1-6
CDR3aa: CASRPTRYNSPLHF
CDR3nt: TGTGCCAGCAGACCAACCCGCTATAATTCACCCCTCCACTTT

abundance: medium-sized
d_gene: -
v_gene: TRBV11-3
j_gene: TRBJ2-2
CDR3aa: CASSESGLTGELFF
CDR3nt: TGTGCCAGCAGCGAATCAGGGTTGACCGGGGAGCTGTTTTTT

abundance: -
d_gene: -
v_gene: TRBV11-3
j_gene: TRBJ2-7
CDR3aa: CASSEGIEESYEQYF
CDR3nt: TGTGCCAGCAGCGAGGGGATTGAGGAATCCTACGAGCAGTACTTC

abundance: few
d_gene: -
v_gene: TRBV7-7
j_gene: TRBJ1-4
CDR3aa: CASSFRDIFFTNEKLFF
CDR3nt: TGTGCCAGCAGCTTCCGGGACATCTTTTTCACTAATGAAAAACTGTTTTTT

abundance: -
d_gene: TRBD1
v_gene: TRBV18
j_gene: TRBJ2-3
CDR3aa: CASSPKWDSVIDTQYF
CDR3nt: TGTGCCAGCTCACCTAAGTGGGACAGCGTGATAGATACGCAGTATTTT